The TCR beta chain under discussion was sequenced for a study of cytomegalovirus exposure and HLA in healthy donors. Study-wide context: T cells numbering around 190 million yielded around 120 million unique TCR beta sequences in an earlier analysis.

Primers included in the PCR were 60 Vbeta and 13 Jbeta primers. TCRdb's copy holds only in-frame clones and misses some; the assay was immunoSEQ multiplex PCR. The sample gives 45,000 to 65,000 clones, 70% to 80% of which show up once; approximately 3.4% is in the top ten. This clone was counted a few times. Its antigen is unidentified. Germline CDR1 and CDR2: MNHNS and SASEGT. This CDR3 has 15 residues. The V and J ends lost 7 bases and 4 bases, in that order; junction bases with no gene match: 9. Study-wide points: Later work found most CMV-associated TCR beta chains apparently HLA-restricted. Researchers reportedly found TCR beta sequences accurately predicted most subjects' HLA-A and HLA-B alleles. In a later analysis, an Asian-associated ancestry cluster reportedly showed fewer N-insertions than the roughly 650-donor mean.

The specimen was PBMCs. This chain links TRBV6-1 with TRBJ2-3, with 9 bases identical to TRBD2. The source of this sequence is a woman aged 40 to 49 in good health and CMV-seropositive. The CDR3 region has the DNA TGTGCCAGCAAATCCGGGCGGGGGGGCTCAGATACGCAGTATTTT. Translated, it gives CASKSGRGGSDTQYF.